This T cell receptor (beta chain) is from a study of CD8+ T cells in alopecia areata. Extraction and reverse transcription of RNA yielded cDNA as the sequencing template. The data were produced by immunoSEQ multiplex PCR, yet TCRdb's version contains in-frame clones alone and is incomplete. The sample lists roughly 190,000 clones; roughly 60% were seen once. Comments on this clone: What it recognizes is unknown. Other DNA sequences in this sample translate to the same CDR3.

As to treatment: oral pan-JAK inhibitor, 5-10 mg twice daily. Findings and limits, study-wide: Tofacitinib produced a significant decrease in scalp clonality and in expanded CD8+ clones among the top 100.

Germline V lookup: CDR1 SGHRS, CDR2 YFSETQ. The CDR3 is 13 amino acids. The V end lost 3 bases, the J end lost 4 bases, and 10 bases lay between the germline ends. The receptor's source is a human donor with alopecia areata. This sample comprised CD4+ T cells sorted from blood, obtained at week 24, from a patient treated with tofacitinib. The chain couples TRBV5-1 to TRBJ1-2; no clear D gene. CDR3 DNA sequence: TGCGCCAGCAGCTCGGACGGAAGCTATGGCTACACCTTC. Protein product: CASSSDGSYGYTF.